Each of the 18 T cell receptor beta chains below was sequenced from the same sample in a study of regulatory T cells in long-lasting Graves disease. The sample's time point: newly diagnosed GD, antithyroid drugs for less than 3 months. Isolated PBMC RNA provided the starting material for the TCR library. TCR beta libraries were built with iRepertoire HTBI primers and Arm-PCR of CDR3 regions. TCRdb reanalysed the multiplex PCR reads using MiXCR and keeps one entry per CDR3 protein. This sample has 360,000 or so distinct CDR3 sequences, with around 15% found just once. These records were also assigned to another study, of T cells in Graves' hyperthyroidism and ophthalmopathy.

The sample consisted of peripheral blood mononuclear cells (PBMCs), taken at new diagnosis, from a patient treated with antithyroid drugs. The receptors come from a woman younger than 30 with Graves disease.

This clonotype occurred many times. The genes are TRBV7-3 and TRBJ2-3; perhaps TRBD1 as D (6 bases). The CDR3 sequence is 14 residues long. Germline CDR1 is SGHTA and CDR2 is FQGTGA. V lost 8 bases and J lost 2, with 14 bases in between. The CDR3 spells CASQLDSNTDTQYF. Here the CDR3 DNA reads TGTGCCAGCCAGTTGGACAGCAACACAGATACGCAGTATTTT. The full variable domain, its missing parts supplied by reference TRBV7-3 and TRBJ2-3, is GAGVSQTPSNKVTEKGKYVELRCDPISGHTALYWYRQSLGQGPEFLIYFQGTGAADDSGLPNDRFFAVRPEGSVSTLKIQRTERGDSAVYLCASQLDSNTDTQYFGPGTRLTVL.

This clonotype appeared many times. The V and J genes are TRBV2 and TRBJ1-1; D not resolved. The CDR3 covers 11 residues. The ends were cut back, 3 bases at V and 7 bases at J, with 6 bases in the middle. Germline V gives CDR1 SNHLY, CDR2 FYNNEI. The CDR3 sequence: CASSEVLEAFF. CDR3 coding DNA: TGTGCCAGCAGTGAGGTCCTTGAAGCTTTCTTT.

This clonotype appeared many times. This chain joins TRBV18 and TRBJ1-1; D gene ambiguous. Germline values: CDR1 KGHSH, CDR2 LQKENI. The CDR3 spans 15 residues. V was pared by 0 bases and J by 4 bases, with 12 bases between. CDR3 sequence (DNA): TGTGCCAGCTCACCACCGATGACTCGTGGCACTGAAGCTTTCTTT. Amino acids: CASSPPMTRGTEAFF.

This clonotype was recorded at least ten times. The V and J genes are TRBV11-2 and TRBJ2-1, with 7 bases fitting TRBD1. The V and J ends lost 4 bases and 6 bases, in that order; junction bases with no gene match: 9. The CDR3 has 15 amino acids. The V gene's germline CDR1 is SGHAT and CDR2 FQNNGV. CDR3 bases: TGTGCCAGCAGCTCCCAGGGGGACACCTCCAATGAGCAGTTCTTC. Translation: CASSSQGDTSNEQFF.

In nucleotides, the CDR3 is TGCGCCAGCAGCCAAGAAGGAGGGGTGAACACCGGGGAGCTGTTTTTT. Translation gives CASSQEGGVNTGELFF. This chain joins TRBV4-1 and TRBJ2-2, with a tentative D call TRBD2 (6 bases). Germline-derived CDR1 and CDR2 are MGHRA and YSYEKL. The CDR3 sequence is 16 residues long. Trimming removed 0 bases from V and 1 base from J, with 9 bases in between.

About this clonotype itself: A much larger clone is a single base away; this may be a read error. J is TRBJ1-2 and V is TRBV24-1; 7 bases line up with TRBD1. Losses at the gene ends were 5 bases for V and 5 bases for J; bases not matched to a gene: 10. There are 15 residues in the CDR3. Germline assignment: CDR1 KGHDR and CDR2 SFDVKD. This CDR3 reads CATSGESTGRYGYTF. The CDR3 coding sequence is TGTGCCACCAGTGGCGAATCGACAGGGAGATATGGCTACACCTTC.

This clonotype was observed at least ten times. The genes are TRBV5-1 and TRBJ2-3; 10 bases align to TRBD2. V dropped 3 bases and J dropped 2; count of bases not matched to a gene: 21. Germline CDR1 reads SGHRS; CDR2 reads YFSETQ. The CDR3 consists of 21 residues. The CDR3 loop reads CASSSGRRSGGTRTLTDTQYF. The CDR3 DNA reads TGCGCCAGCAGCTCCGGCCGACGTAGCGGGGGGACCCGAACCCTCACAGATACGCAGTATTTT.

This clonotype came up a few times. V is TRBV20-1 and J is TRBJ1-4; tentative D call: TRBD1 (5 bases). The V end lost 2 bases, the J end lost 8 bases, and 9 bases lay between the germline ends. The CDR3 runs to 12 residues. Germline values: CDR1 DFQATT, CDR2 SNEGSKA (reference sequence). The CDR3 protein is CSARQGSEKLFF. For the CDR3, the DNA is TGCAGTGCTAGACAGGGTTCGGAAAAACTGTTTTTT.

This rearrangement joins TRBV6-1 to TRBJ2-3; 7 positions agree with TRBD2. This CDR3 region has 14 residues. The germline CDR1 and CDR2 sequences are MNHNS and SASEGT. Losses at the gene ends were 5 bases for V and 3 bases for J; bases not matched to a gene: 5. CDR3 sequence (DNA): TGTGCCAGCAGTACAGCGGGAATGACAGATACGCAGTATTTT. Protein: CASSTAGMTDTQYF.

This clonotype was counted many times. This CDR3 reads CATSRHVGTGSDEQYF. CDR3 nucleotides: TGTGCCACCAGCAGACACGTTGGGACAGGGAGCGACGAGCAGTACTTC. The J gene is TRBJ2-7, the V gene TRBV15; 9 bases match TRBD1. The CDR3 length is 16 residues. The V segment lost 2 bases and the J segment 5 bases; nucleotides outside the gene matches: 10. Germline V gene lookup returns CDR1 LNHNV and CDR2 YYDKDF (reference sequence).

This clonotype was observed at least ten times. This chain uses TRBV10-3 with TRBJ2-7, with a possible D match to TRBD2 (5 bases). This CDR3 comprises 16 residues. V lost 2 bases and J lost 3, with 17 bases in between. Germline V gene data show CDR1 as ENHRY and CDR2 as SYGVKD. CDR3 bases: TGTGCCATCAGTGAGGGTATGTCTAGCTGGAACTACGAGCAGTACTTC. Translation: CAISEGMSSWNYEQYF.

This clonotype was seen repeatedly, ten times or more. The J gene is TRBJ2-2, the V gene TRBV20-1; 10 bases agree with TRBD2. Trimming cost V 0 bases and J 0 bases; bases outside gene matches: 7. CDR1 and CDR2 (germline): DFQATT, SNEGSKA (reference sequence). This CDR3 has 18 residues. In nucleotides, the CDR3 is TGCAGTGCTAGAGATGTTCTAGCGGGGGCCACGAACACCGGGGAGCTGTTTTTT. Protein product: CSARDVLAGATNTGELFF.

On this clonotype: At one of its ends the junction is not consistent with the germline gene, which may arise from a read error. This chain connects TRBV7-7 to TRBJ2-7; a possible D gene is TRBD2 (5 bases). This CDR3 is 13 amino acids long. Germline CDR1 SSHAT, CDR2 FNYEAQ (reference sequence). Here the CDR3 DNA reads TGTGCTAGCAGCAACCAGGAGGACTACGAGCAGTACTTC. It translates to CASSNQEDYEQYF.

There are many counts of this clonotype. The rearrangement uses TRBV20-1 and TRBJ2-1; D may correspond to TRBD1 or TRBD2 (5 bases each). The germline V gene encodes CDR1 DFQATT and CDR2 SNEGSKA (reference sequence). The V end lost 0 bases, the J end lost 8 bases, and 14 bases lay between the germline ends. The CDR3 totals 14 residues. CDR3 loop: CSARDGGGFYEQFF. The CDR3, as DNA: TGCAGTGCTAGAGATGGTGGGGGATTCTATGAGCAGTTCTTC.

Many counts were recorded for this clonotype. J is TRBJ2-1 and V is TRBV20-1; tentative D call: TRBD2 (6 bases). The CDR3 consists of 15 residues. Trimming pared 4 bases from V and 9 bases from J, leaving 22 bases between. Germline V gene data show CDR1 as DFQATT and CDR2 as SNEGSKA (reference sequence). CDR3: CSATIIAAGPTEQFF. The CDR3, as DNA: TGCAGTGCTACAATTATAGCGGCGGGTCCTACTGAGCAGTTCTTC.

This clonotype was counted only a few times. J is TRBJ2-7 and V is TRBV20-1; 9 bases align to TRBD2. The CDR3 is 14 amino acids. CDR1 DFQATT and CDR2 SNEGSKA come from the germline V gene (reference sequence). Germline trimming cut 6 bases from V and 4 bases from J; bases unmatched to any gene: 10. CDR3 nucleotide sequence: TGCAGTGCGGACCAGCGGGGGGCCTCTTACGAGCAGTACTTC. This gives the protein CSADQRGASYEQYF.

The gene calls are TRBV27 and TRBJ1-6, with D maybe TRBD1 (5 bases). In germline, CDR1 is MNHEY, CDR2 SMNVEV (reference sequence). Trimming pared 0 bases from V and 8 bases from J, leaving 8 bases between. This CDR3 has 14 amino acids. CDR3 loop: CASSLSEGYSPLHF. The CDR3 DNA reads TGTGCCAGCAGTTTATCCGAGGGGTATTCACCCCTCCACTTT.

This clonotype was counted at least ten times. The rearrangement joins TRBV6-1 to TRBJ2-1; D not certain. CDR1 and CDR2 from the germline V gene are MNHNS and SASEGT. V was cut by 4 bases and J by 6 bases, with 7 bases left in between. The CDR3 spans 12 residues. In nucleotides, the CDR3 is TGTGCCAGCAGTGGCCCGGTCAATGAGCAGTTCTTC. Protein sequence: CASSGPVNEQFF.